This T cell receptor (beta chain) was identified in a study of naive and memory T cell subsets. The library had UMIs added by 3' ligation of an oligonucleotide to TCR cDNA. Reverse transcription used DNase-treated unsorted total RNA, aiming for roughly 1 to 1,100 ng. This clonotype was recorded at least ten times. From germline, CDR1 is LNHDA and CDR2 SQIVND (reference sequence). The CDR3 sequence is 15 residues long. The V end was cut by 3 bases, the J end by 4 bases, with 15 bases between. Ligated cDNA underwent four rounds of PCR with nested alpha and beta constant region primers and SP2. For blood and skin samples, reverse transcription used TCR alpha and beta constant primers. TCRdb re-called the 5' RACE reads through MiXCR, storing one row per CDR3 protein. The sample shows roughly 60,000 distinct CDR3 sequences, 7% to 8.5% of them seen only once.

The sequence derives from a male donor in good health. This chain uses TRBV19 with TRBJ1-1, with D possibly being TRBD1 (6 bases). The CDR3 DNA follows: TGTGCCAGTAGTATTGGGGCAGGGGTTGCCACTGAAGCTTTCTTT. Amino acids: CASSIGAGVATEAFF.